These 16 T cell receptor beta chains came from one sample sequenced in a study of T cell changes during pregnancy in multiple sclerosis. The table came from immunoSEQ multiplex PCR; TCRdb's copy has only in-frame clones and leaves some out. There are some 46,000 clones in the sample; roughly 90% occur only once, and 0.35% to 0.4% lies in the top ten. The input for sequencing was CD4+ T cells from peripheral blood mononuclear cells, taken after pregnancy. The receptors originated from a female donor with multiple sclerosis, enrolled in a pregnancy study.

The rearrangement uses TRBV19 and TRBJ2-1; no definite D call. The CDR3 is 15 residues long. V was pared by 4 bases and J by 4 bases, with 14 bases between. Looked up from germline, CDR1 is LNHDA and CDR2 is SQIVND (reference sequence). The CDR3 is CASSTLYGPYNEQFF. CDR3 nucleotides: TGTGCCAGTAGTACCCTCTACGGTCCTTACAATGAGCAGTTCTTC.

The chain uses TRBV6-1 and TRBJ1-2, with D possibly TRBD1 on 5 matching bases. This CDR3 is built from 13 residues. V dropped 6 bases and J dropped 0 bases, with 8 bases sitting between them. The germline V gene encodes CDR1 MNHNS and CDR2 SASEGT. The CDR3 protein is CASRGQANYGYTF. Written as DNA, the CDR3 is TGTGCCAGCAGGGGGCAAGCTAACTATGGCTACACCTTC.

The chain carries TRBV7-2 and TRBJ2-4, with TRBD1 identical over 9 bases. The V segment lost 5 bases and the J segment 7 bases; nucleotides outside the gene matches: 6. In germline, CDR1 is SGHTA, CDR2 FQGNSA. The CDR3 consists of 14 residues. CDR3 coding DNA: TGTGCCAGCAGCCTGGGACAGGGAGTGAACATTCAGTACTTC. Amino acid sequence: CASSLGQGVNIQYF. The full variable domain, its missing parts supplied by reference TRBV7-2 and TRBJ2-4, is GAGVSQSPSNKVTEKGKDVELRCDPISGHTALYWYRQSLGQGLEFLIYFQGNSAPDKSGLPSDRFSAERTGGSVSTLTIQRTQQEDSAVYLCASSLGQGVNIQYFGAGTRLSVL.

This chain connects TRBV18 to TRBJ2-1, with D maybe TRBD1 (6 bases). Trimming pared 0 bases from V and 5 bases from J, leaving 17 bases between. CDR1 and CDR2 from the germline V gene are KGHSH and LQKENI. The CDR3 consists of 17 residues. The CDR3 DNA sequence: TGTGCCAGCTCACCACCGCAGCGGAACAGGGAGAACAATGAGCAGTTCTTC. Translating gives CASSPPQRNRENNEQFF.

This clone occurred once. The chain has TRBV7-6 and TRBJ2-2, with D tentatively TRBD2 (7 bases). Germline loops: CDR1 SGHVS, CDR2 FNYEAQ. The germline V and J ends were trimmed by 4 bases and 4 bases, with 16 bases remaining between them. This CDR3 has 16 amino acids. CDR3 loop: CASSWGGGSSTGELFF. The CDR3 region has the DNA TGTGCCAGCAGCTGGGGCGGGGGCTCAAGCACCGGGGAGCTGTTTTTT.

This chain joins TRBV7-2 and TRBJ1-4; weak D call: TRBD1 (6 bases). In germline, CDR1 is SGHTA, CDR2 FQGNSA. The V end lost 5 bases, the J end lost 4 bases, and 23 bases lay between the germline ends. The CDR3 loop spans 18 amino acids. The CDR3 sequence is CASSPIPGVGQVNEKLFF. The DNA of the CDR3 is TGTGCCAGCAGCCCTATCCCCGGCGTGGGACAAGTTAATGAAAAACTGTTTTTT.

This clone was found a few times. The genes are TRBV7-9 and TRBJ1-1; a weak D match, TRBD1 (5 bases). The germline V gene has CDR1 SEHNR and CDR2 FQNEAQ (reference sequence). Trimming left V 6 bases short and J 10 bases short, with 15 bases between. The CDR3 loop spans 12 amino acids. The CDR3 DNA follows: TGTGCCAGCAGGGTCAGGGTGAGTCCAGCTTTCTTT. It encodes CASRVRVSPAFF.

This chain links TRBV5-1 with TRBJ2-1; D remains ambiguous. Trimming took off 4 bases at V and 7 bases at J, with 15 bases between the two ends. The CDR3 sequence is 14 residues long. CDR1 is SGHRS, CDR2 YFSETQ, per germline. The chain's CDR3 is CASSPPTAGNEQFF. The CDR3 DNA reads TGCGCCAGCAGCCCCCCCACTGCAGGTAATGAGCAGTTCTTC.

V gene TRBV4-3 combines with J gene TRBJ2-3; D call uncertain. Germline CDR1 reads LGHNA; CDR2 reads YSLEER. Deletions cut 2 bases from V and 4 bases from J, with 4 bases between. The CDR3 is made up of 12 amino acids. In nucleotides, the CDR3 is TGCGCCAGCAGCCAACAGGCAGATACGCAGTATTTT. Amino acid sequence: CASSQQADTQYF.

The chain joins TRBV6-5 to TRBJ2-7, with a weak D call TRBD1 (5 bases). The CDR3 has 13 residues. V was shortened by 4 bases and J by 3 bases, with 10 bases between the two germline ends. Germline CDR1 reads MNHEY; CDR2 reads SVGAGI. The CDR3 DNA reads as TGTGCCAGCAGTTTGAGACAGATCTACGAGCAGTACTTC. Encoded protein: CASSLRQIYEQYF.

This clone has only one observation. The J gene is TRBJ1-4, the V gene TRBV5-1; possible D gene TRBD1, 6 bases. Between the trimmed V and J ends, which lost 4 bases and 0 bases, there was a span of 10 bases. The CDR3 spans 15 residues. The germline gives CDR1 SGHRS, CDR2 YFSETQ. CDR3 coding DNA: TGCGCCAGCAGCCCTGGACAGACAACTAATGAAAAACTGTTTTTT. Protein product: CASSPGQTTNEKLFF.

The rearrangement links TRBV19 to TRBJ2-4; 8 bases map to TRBD2. The trim removed 8 bases at V and 9 bases at J, leaving 15 bases unmatched. Germline V gene data show CDR1 as LNHDA and CDR2 as SQIVND (reference sequence). There are 15 residues in the CDR3. CDR3 in amino acids: CASGGGGLARPIQYF. CDR3 in DNA: TGTGCCAGTGGAGGAGGCGGACTAGCCCGGCCCATTCAGTACTTC.

The rearrangement joins TRBV5-1 to TRBJ1-4; 9 bases are a match to TRBD1. The CDR3 loop spans 17 amino acids. Germline CDR1 and CDR2: SGHRS and YFSETQ. The ends lost 1 base at V and 3 bases at J; junction bases unmatched: 7. This CDR3 reads CASSLTQGAMANEKLFF. CDR3 coding DNA: TGCGCCAGCAGCTTGACACAGGGGGCAATGGCTAATGAAAAACTGTTTTTT.

The chain uses TRBV28 and TRBJ1-1, with D possibly being TRBD1 (5 bases). The CDR3 covers 14 residues. V was clipped by 2 bases and J by 1 base, with 8 bases between them. Germline values: CDR1 MDHEN, CDR2 SYDVKM. CDR3 protein: CASSLGGGNTEAFF. For the CDR3, the DNA is TGTGCCAGCAGTTTAGGGGGGGGGAACACTGAAGCTTTCTTT.

This chain connects TRBV5-1 to TRBJ2-7; 7 nucleotides align to TRBD1. The germline V gene encodes CDR1 SGHRS and CDR2 YFSETQ. CDR3 length equals 14 residues. Trimming cost V 4 bases and J 0 bases; bases outside gene matches: 4. CDR3 residues: CASSVRDSSYEQYF. The CDR3, as DNA: TGCGCCAGCAGCGTCCGGGACAGCTCCTACGAGCAGTACTTC.

J is TRBJ1-5 and V is TRBV19, with D possibly being TRBD1 (5 bases). This CDR3 spans 13 amino acids. Trimming stripped 7 bases from V and 3 bases from J, with 10 bases between. Germline CDR1 LNHDA, CDR2 SQIVND (reference sequence). The CDR3, as DNA: TGTGCCAGTACTAGGACACCCAATCAGCCCCAGCATTTT. Its translation is CASTRTPNQPQHF.